This T cell receptor (beta chain) is drawn from a study of blood T cells in healthy people across ages. In germline, CDR1 is MNHEY, CDR2 SMNVEV (reference sequence). The CDR3 totals 15 residues. Germline trimming cut 6 bases from V and 8 bases from J; bases unmatched to any gene: 9. A sample-barcoded 5' primer and a J-beta primer mix were used in a second PCR of about 6 to 11 cycles. Each cDNA molecule, via a template-switch adaptor with 12 random nucleotides, was tagged. From the 5' RACE reads, TCRdb called clonotypes with MiXCR, one entry per CDR3 protein. The table has hundreds of thousands of distinct CDR3 sequences, about 62% seen once; the top ten hold about 30%.

This receptor was identified in a man aged 25 to 45 in good health. V usage is TRBV27 and J usage is TRBJ1-4; 10 nucleotides match TRBD1. Sequenced: blood. The CDR3 DNA sequence: TGTGCCAGCAGCCGGGACAGGGGTAAATGGGAAAAACTGTTTTTT. Translation: CASSRDRGKWEKLFF.